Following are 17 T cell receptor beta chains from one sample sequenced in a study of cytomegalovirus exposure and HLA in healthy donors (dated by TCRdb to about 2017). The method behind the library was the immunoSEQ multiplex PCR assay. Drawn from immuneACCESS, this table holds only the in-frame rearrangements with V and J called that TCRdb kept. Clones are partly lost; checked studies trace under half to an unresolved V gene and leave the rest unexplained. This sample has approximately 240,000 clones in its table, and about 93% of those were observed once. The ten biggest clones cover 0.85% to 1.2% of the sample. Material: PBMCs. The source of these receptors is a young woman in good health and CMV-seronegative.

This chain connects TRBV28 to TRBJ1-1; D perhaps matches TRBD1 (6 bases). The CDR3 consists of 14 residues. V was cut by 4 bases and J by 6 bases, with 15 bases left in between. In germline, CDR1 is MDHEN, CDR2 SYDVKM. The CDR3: CASSSPRGIPEAFF. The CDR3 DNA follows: TGTGCCAGCAGTTCTCCGAGGGGGATCCCTGAAGCTTTCTTT.

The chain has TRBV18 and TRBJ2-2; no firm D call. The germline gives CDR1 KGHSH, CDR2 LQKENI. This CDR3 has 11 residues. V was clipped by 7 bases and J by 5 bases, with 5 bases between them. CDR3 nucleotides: TGTGCCAGCTTCGGTACCGGGGAGCTGTTTTTT. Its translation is CASFGTGELFF.

The CDR3 coding sequence is TGCGCCAGCACCCCGACAGGGGGCGCGGAGACCCAGTACTTC. Protein sequence: CASTPTGGAETQYF. This chain links TRBV5-1 with TRBJ2-5; 10 bases fit TRBD1. The CDR3 consists of 14 residues. Germline V gene data show CDR1 as SGHRS and CDR2 as YFSETQ. J was trimmed by 5 bases and V by 6 bases; bases with no gene match: 7. The entire variable domain, with the rest obtained from reference TRBV5-1 and TRBJ2-5, is as follows: KAGVTQTPRYLIKTRGQQVTLSCSPISGHRSVSWYQQTPGQGLQFLFEYFSETQRNKGNFPGRFSGRQFSNSRSEMNVSTLELGDSALYLCASTPTGGAETQYFGPGTRLLVL.

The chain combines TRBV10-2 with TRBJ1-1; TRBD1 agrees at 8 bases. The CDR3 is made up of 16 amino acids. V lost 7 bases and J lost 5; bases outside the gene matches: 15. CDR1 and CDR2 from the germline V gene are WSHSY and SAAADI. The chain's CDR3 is CASTVSWTGRGTEAFF. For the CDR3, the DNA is TGCGCCAGCACGGTCAGTTGGACAGGGAGGGGGACTGAAGCTTTCTTT.

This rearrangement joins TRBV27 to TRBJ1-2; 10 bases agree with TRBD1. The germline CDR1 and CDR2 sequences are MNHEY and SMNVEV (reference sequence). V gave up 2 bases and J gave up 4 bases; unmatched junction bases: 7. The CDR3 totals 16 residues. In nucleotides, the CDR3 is TGTGCCAGCAGTTTACTCGGGACAGGGGCCACCTATGGCTACACCTTC. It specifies CASSLLGTGATYGYTF.

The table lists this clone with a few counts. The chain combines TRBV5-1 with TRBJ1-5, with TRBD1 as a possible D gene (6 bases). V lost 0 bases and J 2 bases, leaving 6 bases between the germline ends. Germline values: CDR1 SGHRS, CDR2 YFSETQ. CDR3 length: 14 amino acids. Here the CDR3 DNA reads TGCGCCAGCAGCTTGGGGACAGGCAATCAGCCCCAGCATTTT. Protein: CASSLGTGNQPQHF.

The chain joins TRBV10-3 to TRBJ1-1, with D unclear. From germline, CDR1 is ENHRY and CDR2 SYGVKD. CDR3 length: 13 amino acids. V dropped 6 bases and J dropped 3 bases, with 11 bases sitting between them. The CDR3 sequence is CAISGELDTEAFF. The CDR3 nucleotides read TGTGCCATCAGCGGAGAGCTGGACACTGAAGCTTTCTTT.

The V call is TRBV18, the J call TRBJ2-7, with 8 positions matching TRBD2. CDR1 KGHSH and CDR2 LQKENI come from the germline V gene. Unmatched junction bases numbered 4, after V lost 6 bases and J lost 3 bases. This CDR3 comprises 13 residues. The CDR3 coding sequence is TGTGCCAGCTCGAGCAGCGGGAGCTACGAGCAGTACTTC. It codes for CASSSSGSYEQYF.

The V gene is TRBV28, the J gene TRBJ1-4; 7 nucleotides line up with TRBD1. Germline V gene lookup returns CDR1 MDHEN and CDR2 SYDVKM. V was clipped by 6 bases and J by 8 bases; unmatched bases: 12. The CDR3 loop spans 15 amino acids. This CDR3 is CASSPRQGVGEKLFF. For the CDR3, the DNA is TGTGCCAGCAGCCCCCGTCAGGGGGTGGGAGAAAAACTGTTTTTT.

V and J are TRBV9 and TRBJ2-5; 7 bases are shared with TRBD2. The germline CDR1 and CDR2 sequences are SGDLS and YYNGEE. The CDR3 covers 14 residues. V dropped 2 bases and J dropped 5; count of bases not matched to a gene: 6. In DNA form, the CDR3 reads TGTGCCAGCAGCGTCGGGGGGAGCGGGGAGACCCAGTACTTC. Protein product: CASSVGGSGETQYF. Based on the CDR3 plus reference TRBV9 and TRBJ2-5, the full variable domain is DSGVTQTPKHLITATGQRVTLRCSPRSGDLSVYWYQQSLDQGLQFLIQYYNGEERAKGNILERFSAQQFPDLHSELNLSSLELGDSALYFCASSVGGSGETQYFGPGTRLLVL.

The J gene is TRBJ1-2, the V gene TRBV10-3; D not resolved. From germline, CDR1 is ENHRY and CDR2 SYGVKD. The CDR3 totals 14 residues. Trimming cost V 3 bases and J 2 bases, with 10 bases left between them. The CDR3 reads CAISDTRANYGYTF. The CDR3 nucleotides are TGTGCCATCAGTGACACCAGAGCGAACTATGGCTACACCTTC.

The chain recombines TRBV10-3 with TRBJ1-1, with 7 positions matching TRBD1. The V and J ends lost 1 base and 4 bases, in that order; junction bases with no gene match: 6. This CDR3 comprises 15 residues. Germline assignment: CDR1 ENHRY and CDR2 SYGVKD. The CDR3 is CAISEFEGATTEAFF. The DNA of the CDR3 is TGTGCCATCAGTGAGTTCGAGGGGGCGACCACTGAAGCTTTCTTT.

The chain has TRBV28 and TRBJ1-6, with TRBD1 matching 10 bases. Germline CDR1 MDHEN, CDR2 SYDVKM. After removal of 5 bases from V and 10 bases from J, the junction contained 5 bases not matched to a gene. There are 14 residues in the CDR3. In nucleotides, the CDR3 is TGTGCCAGCAGTCCACGGACAGGGGGATCACCCCTCCACTTT. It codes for CASSPRTGGSPLHF.

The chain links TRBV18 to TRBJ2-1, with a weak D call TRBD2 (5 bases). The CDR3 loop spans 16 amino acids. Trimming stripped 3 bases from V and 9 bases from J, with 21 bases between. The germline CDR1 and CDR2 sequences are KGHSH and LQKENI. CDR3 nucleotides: TGTGCCAGCTCACCGTACGGACCGGAGGTTGGAGTTGAGCAGTTCTTC. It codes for CASSPYGPEVGVEQFF.

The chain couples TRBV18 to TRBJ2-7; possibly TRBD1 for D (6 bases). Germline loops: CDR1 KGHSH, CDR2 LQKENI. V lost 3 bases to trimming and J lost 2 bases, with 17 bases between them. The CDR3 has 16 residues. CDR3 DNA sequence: TGTGCCAGCTCACCCCCGACCGGGACATCGACCTACGAGCAGTACTTC. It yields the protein CASSPPTGTSTYEQYF.

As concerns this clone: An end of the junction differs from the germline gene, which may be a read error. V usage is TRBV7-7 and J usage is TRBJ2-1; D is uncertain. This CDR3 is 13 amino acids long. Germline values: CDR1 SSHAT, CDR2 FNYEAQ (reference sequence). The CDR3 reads CASSSLLSHEQFF. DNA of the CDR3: TGTGCTAGCAGCTCTTTACTTAGTCATGAGCAGTTCTTC.

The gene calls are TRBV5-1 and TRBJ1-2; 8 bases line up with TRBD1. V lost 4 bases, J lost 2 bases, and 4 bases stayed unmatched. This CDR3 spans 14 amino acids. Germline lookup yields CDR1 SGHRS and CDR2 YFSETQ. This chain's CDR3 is CASSLGQGNYGYTF. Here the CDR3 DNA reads TGCGCCAGCAGCCTCGGACAGGGCAACTATGGCTACACCTTC.